This entry lists 8 T cell receptor beta chains sequenced from one sample in a study of blood T cell repertoires in COVID-19. Only in-frame clones appear in the TCRdb table, and some are missing; sequencing was by immunoSEQ multiplex PCR. The repertoire consists of fewer than 200,000 clones, with roughly 90% occurring once and the leading ten covering approximately 4.9%. The specimen was peripheral blood. The receptor source for this set is a young man with COVID-19, enrolled during active disease.

This clone was recorded once. The CDR3 reads CASSRRQGASDGYTF. CDR3 coding DNA: TGCGCCAGCAGCCGGCGACAGGGGGCGTCTGATGGCTACACCTTC. This rearrangement joins TRBV4-3 to TRBJ1-2, with TRBD1 identical over 10 bases. This CDR3 is 15 amino acids long. Trimming at V came to 4 bases and at J to 6 bases, leaving 8 bases not matched to a gene. Per germline, CDR1 LGHNA and CDR2 YSLEER.

V gene TRBV7-8 combines with J gene TRBJ1-2; D is uncertain. This CDR3 comprises 15 residues. Looked up from germline, CDR1 is SGHVS and CDR2 is FQNEAQ. Trimming stripped 5 bases from V and 1 base from J, with 14 bases between. The CDR3 DNA follows: TGTGCCAGCAGCCCAGACACTTTTCGTAACTATGGCTACACCTTC. It specifies CASSPDTFRNYGYTF. Full variable domain (missing parts from reference TRBV7-8 and TRBJ1-2): GAGVSQSPRYKVAKRGQDVALRCDPISGHVSLFWYQQALGQGPEFLTYFQNEAQLDKSGLPSDRFFAERPEGSVSTLKIQRTQQEDSAVYLCASSPDTFRNYGYTFGSGTRLTVV.

This sequence joins TRBV9 and TRBJ1-1; TRBD1 matches 9 bases. V lost 0 bases, J lost 3 bases, and 6 bases stayed unmatched. In germline, CDR1 is SGDLS, CDR2 YYNGEE. This CDR3 has 16 residues. This CDR3 reads CASSVVPGQGHTEAFF. CDR3 coding DNA: TGTGCCAGCAGCGTAGTACCGGGACAGGGACACACTGAAGCTTTCTTT.

This clone was counted ten times or more. This rearrangement joins TRBV30 to TRBJ2-7, with D possibly matching TRBD1 (6 bases). In germline, CDR1 is GTSNPN, CDR2 SVGIG (reference sequence). Trimming removed 4 bases from V and 1 base from J, with 14 bases in between. The CDR3 extends over 14 amino acids. CDR3 DNA sequence: TGTGCCTGGACGACCGGGACACTTTCCTACGAGCAGTACTTC. This encodes CAWTTGTLSYEQYF.

J is TRBJ2-3 and V is TRBV6-6, with D perhaps TRBD2 (6 bases). Germline assignment: CDR1 MNHNY and CDR2 SVGAGI (reference sequence). Trimming took 5 bases from V and 1 from J, leaving 19 bases between them. This CDR3 comprises 17 residues. The CDR3 bases are TGTGCCAGCAGTCGTAAGAGCGGACTACTGGGCACAGATACGCAGTATTTT. Translating it yields CASSRKSGLLGTDTQYF.

In this sample, this clone turned up once. CDR3 sequence reads: CASSLIEGRSANVLTF. In nucleotides, the CDR3 is TGCGCCAGCAGCTTGATCGAGGGCCGCTCGGCCAACGTCCTGACTTTC. The chain links TRBV5-1 to TRBJ2-6; D possibly corresponds to TRBD2 (5 bases). CDR3 length: 16 residues. V lost 1 base to trimming and J lost 6 bases, with 14 bases between them. The germline gives CDR1 SGHRS, CDR2 YFSETQ.

CDR3 nucleotides: TGTGCCAGCAGTTTAAGCGGGAGGTACTCCAATGAGCAGTTCTTC. It codes for CASSLSGRYSNEQFF. The chain employs TRBV27 and TRBJ2-1; 9 nucleotides match TRBD2. Losses at the gene ends were 2 bases for V and 6 bases for J; bases not matched to a gene: 5. This CDR3 contains 15 residues. In germline, CDR1 is MNHEY, CDR2 SMNVEV (reference sequence).

This clone is a singleton in its sample. The chain recombines TRBV11-1 with TRBJ2-1; 9 bases are a match to TRBD2. This CDR3 is 14 amino acids long. The ends lost 6 bases at V and 7 bases at J; junction bases unmatched: 7. CDR1 is SGHAT and CDR2 is FQDESV in the germline V gene (reference sequence). The CDR3 loop is CASRGPGLANEQFF. The CDR3 DNA follows: TGTGCCAGCAGAGGGCCGGGACTAGCTAATGAGCAGTTCTTC. The full variable domain, with the rest looked up from reference TRBV11-1 and TRBJ2-1, is EAEVAQSPRYKITEKSQAVAFWCDPISGHATLYWYRQILGQGPELLVQFQDESVVDDSQLPKDRFSAERLKGVDSTLKIQPAELGDSAMYLCASRGPGLANEQFFGPGTRLTVL.